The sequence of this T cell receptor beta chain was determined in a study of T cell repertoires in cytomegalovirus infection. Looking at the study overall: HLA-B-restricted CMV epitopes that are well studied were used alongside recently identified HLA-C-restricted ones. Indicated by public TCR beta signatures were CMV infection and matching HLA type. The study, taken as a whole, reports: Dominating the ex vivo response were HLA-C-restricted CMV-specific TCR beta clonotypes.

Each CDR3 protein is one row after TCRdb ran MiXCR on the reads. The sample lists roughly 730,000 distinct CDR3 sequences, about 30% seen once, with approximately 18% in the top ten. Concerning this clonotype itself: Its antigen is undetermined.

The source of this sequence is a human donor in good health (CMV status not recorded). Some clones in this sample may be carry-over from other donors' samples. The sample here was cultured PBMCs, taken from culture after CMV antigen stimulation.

CDR3 nucleotides: TGTGCCAGCGTTCGAAATAGCAATCAGCCCCAGCATTTT. The encoded protein is CASVRNSNQPQHF. The rearrangement uses TRBV28 and TRBJ1-5; D remains unclear. V was trimmed by 8 bases and J by 0 bases, leaving 8 bases between them. The CDR3 runs 13 residues. From germline, CDR1 is MDHEN and CDR2 SYDVKM.